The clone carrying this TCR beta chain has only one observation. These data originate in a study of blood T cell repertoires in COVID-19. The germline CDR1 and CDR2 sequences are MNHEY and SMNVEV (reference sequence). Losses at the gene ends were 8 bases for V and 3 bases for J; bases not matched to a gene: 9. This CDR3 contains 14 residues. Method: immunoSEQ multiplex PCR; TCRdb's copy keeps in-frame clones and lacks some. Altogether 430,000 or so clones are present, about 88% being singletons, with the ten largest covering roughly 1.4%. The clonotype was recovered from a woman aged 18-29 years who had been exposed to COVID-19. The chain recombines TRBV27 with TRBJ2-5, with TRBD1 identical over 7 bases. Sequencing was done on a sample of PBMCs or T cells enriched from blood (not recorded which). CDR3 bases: TGTGCCAGCCGAAAGACAGGGCTTGAAGAGACCCAGTACTTC. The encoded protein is CASRKTGLEETQYF.